This record concerns one T cell receptor (beta chain) sequence. Its cognate antigen has yet to be identified. No per-base quality is available; no much larger clone lies one base away. This sample is part of a study of T cell changes during pregnancy in multiple sclerosis (dated by TCRdb to the late 2010s). Notes on the research overall: The study examined how the T cell repertoire changed over the course of pregnancy in women with multiple sclerosis.

V is reduced by 9 bases and J by 0 bases, leaving a spacing of 15 bases between them. The CDR3 has 15 amino acids, counting the end cysteine and phenylalanine. The sequence is cut down to CDR3 DNA, 45 bases in frame from base 1. CDR1 LNHDA and CDR2 SQIVND are derived from the germline V gene (reference sequence). The library was prepared using the immunoSEQ multiplex PCR assay. Imported from immuneACCESS, the table was reduced by TCRdb to in-frame sequences with V and J called. These copies leave out some clones; in studies compared against another copy, an unresolved V gene accounts for under half, and the cause of the remainder is not known. The sample table lists 35,000 to 45,000 clones, just over 90% of them with a count of one. Together, the top ten hold roughly 0.41% of the sample.

This chain is built from TRBV19 and TRBJ1-5; no D gene can be assigned with confidence. This clonotype was sampled from a female donor with multiple sclerosis, enrolled in a pregnancy study. The starting material was CD4+ T cells from peripheral blood mononuclear cells, obtained in the first trimester of pregnancy. The nucleotide sequence reads as follows: TGTGCCAGCCAGACACGCCAAAATAGCAATCAGCCCCAGCATTTT. This is translated as CASQTRQNSNQPQHF.